The sequence of this T cell receptor beta chain was determined in a study of cytomegalovirus exposure and HLA in healthy donors (dated by TCRdb to 2016 to 2017). At the level of the whole study: An earlier analysis of approximately 640 of the donors reported approximately 290 Gb of sequence data and 117 million unique TCR beta sequences from 150 million to 200 million T cells. The T cell repertoires of some 670 subjects were profiled by immunosequencing and related to cytomegalovirus serostatus. To decide whether each TCR beta V gene segment behaved as functional or pseudogenic, an earlier analysis of some 570 of the donors relied on high-throughput TCR beta sequencing. A later analysis re-analyzed previously published TCR beta repertoires from 666 donors and added high-resolution HLA genotyping to study TCR occurrence patterns. Rather than using new phenotypic data, the later analysis identified candidate immune exposures from TCR beta sequences and from how often those sequences occurred across donors. Every discovery cohort repertoire had been produced on one sequencing platform. The aim of the study was to test whether cataloging public T cell receptors could identify signatures of past pathogen exposure. A later genetic analysis used genome-wide SNP genotypes for about 60% of the roughly 700 donors, treating that subset as a discovery cohort. The study combined high-throughput TCR immunosequencing, statistical association of individual TCRs with disease status, and machine learning to predict cytomegalovirus infection status. About 330 gigabases of sequencing data and around 80 million unique TCR sequences made up an early release that covered under 750 HLA-typed donors. Donor age, sex, ethnicity and CMV serostatus were compiled together with the repertoire data. Across under 500 genotyped donors of the cohort, an average of about 250,000 unique TCR beta nucleotide sequences per donor were sequenced, and roughly 20% of those sequences were non-productive. About 5 DR-DQ haplotypes were handled as single units for association and clustering, since linkage in the cohort was strong. Of the approximately 400 genotyped donors, roughly 80% were placed in the genetic ancestry cluster associated with self-reported Caucasian donors. Typing coverage differed by locus: A, B, C, DRB1 and DQB1 were typed in roughly 620-630 donors, DQA1 in 522, DPA1 in 606, and DPB1 in just under 490. HLA typing covered class I and class II loci at four-digit resolution. Along with the roughly 700-subject first cohort, a separate validation cohort of more than 90 different subjects was used. Overall study outcomes, separate from this receptor: The authors suggested that the approach could potentially be generalized to other disease states and immunological phenotypes. V-gene and J-gene trimming of TCR beta chains was associated with a missense DCLRE1C variant in a later genetic analysis, and the association was replicated in an independent cohort. According to a later genetic analysis, donors in an Asian-associated ancestry cluster had fewer N-insertions in productive TCRs than the approximately 670-donor mean. The cohort was sequenced for TCR beta chains only, and without alpha or paired-chain data the features that could be detected were limited. A total of 164 TCR beta chains were listed by the study as associated with cytomegalovirus. Because counts were too low, roughly 17 rarely observed V segments, including chromosome 9 orphons, were left out of the earlier analysis of 500 to 650 of the donors. In vitro tests confirmed that a few of the cytomegalovirus-associated TCR beta chains recognize cytomegalovirus antigens. Sequencing depth was assumed to be roughly uniform across donors in the presence/absence analyses, though that assumption may not hold. A further reported finding was that TCR beta sequences accurately predicted the HLA-A and HLA-B alleles for most subjects in the first cohort. The classifier was reported to diagnose cytomegalovirus status with high specificity and sensitivity in both the original cohort and the validation cohort. Linkage disequilibrium might explain the correlated functional status among segregating V segments, but an unknown experimental factor could not be excluded. An earlier analysis of approximately 590 of the donors showed that most TCR beta V segments appeared in productive rearrangements either about 87% or about 30% of the time, which broadly matched IMGT annotations. Strong co-occurrence of HLA alleles, especially DR and DQ, made assigning TCR associations to individual alleles difficult. A cluster of highly shared sequence variants was judged likely to be a technical artifact of the sequencing pipeline. Compared with equally common non-associated chains, HLA-associated TCR beta chains in a later analysis were more clonally expanded and had lower generation probabilities. Because some donors lacked HLA typing at each locus, the association tests relied only on the typed subset. According to a later analysis, parvovirus B19, influenza, CMV and Epstein-Barr virus appeared linked to several top co-occurrence clusters. According to a later analysis, most CMV-associated TCR beta chains appeared to be HLA-restricted, and the HLA associations seemed to be driven largely by CMV exposure. Specific HLA alleles were associated with 18,000 or so TCR beta sequences at a false discovery rate of 0.05 in a later analysis. While some public TCRs were present in many individuals, most TCR sequences turned up only very rarely across donors. The only immune exposure information available for the cohort was CMV serostatus. In a later analysis, the rate of TCR association differed among HLA loci, with DRB1 alleles having the most associated TCRs and HLA-C alleles having the fewest.

The library came from the immunoSEQ multiplex PCR assay. For the multiplex PCR, a mixture combining 60 forward primers for TCR Vbeta segments and 13 reverse primers for TCR Jbeta segments was used. The CDR3 region of rearranged TCR beta genes was amplified from genomic DNA with a multiplex PCR assay. Amplified TCR beta libraries were sequenced as 87-base-pair reads on the Illumina HiSeq System. Per the original workflow: A later analysis tallied some 79 million unique TCR beta chains across the 666 repertoires, and approximately 12 million of those chains were shared by two or more donors. Raw reads were error-corrected and collapsed into unique sequences with a nearest-neighbor algorithm that merged closely related sequences to remove PCR and sequencing errors. V, D and J gene segments were assigned by aligning CDR3 sequences to IMGT reference sequences. Each retained sequence needed at least a six-nucleotide match to both a V gene segment and a J gene segment. A rearrangement counted as productive if the CDR3 had no stop codons and remained in frame with V and J, and every other rearrangement counted as non-productive. Following IMGT convention, CDR3 was defined as the stretch from the second conserved V-encoded cysteine to the conserved J-encoded phenylalanine. In an earlier analysis of just under 600 of the donors, sequences lacking an unambiguous match to a single V gene segment were excluded. In an earlier analysis of almost 600 of the donors, a V segment was called functional when productive rearrangements were above 56.7%, and segregating when the standard deviation between donors exceeded 5%. To diagnose cytomegalovirus status from the catalog of TCR beta chain sequences, a statistical classification framework was built. In a later analysis, TCR nucleotide sequences were compared against IMGT/GENE-DB human TR gene sequences so that V and J genes could be assigned. A later analysis assigned CDR3 sequences and most-parsimonious VDJ recombination scenarios with the TCRdist pipeline. A later analysis defined each TCR beta chain by its CDR3 amino acid sequence plus V-gene family, and excluded reads lacking a unique V-gene family. To address suspected cross-contamination and a sequencing artifact, a later analysis removed approximately 590 highly shared, low-generation-probability nucleotide sequences. In a later analysis, a clonal expansion index for each public chain was calculated from normalized within-repertoire ranks of inferred template counts. In a later analysis, generation probabilities were computed using a VDJ recombination model fitted to out-of-frame rearrangements, and the results were checked against IGoR. In a later analysis, TCR-TCR, TCR-HLA and TCR-CMV co-occurrence was scored with hypergeometric tests, and a repertoire-size bias correction was applied to TCR pairs. To estimate false discovery rates, a later analysis permuted the HLA or CMV assignments 20 times. In a later analysis, co-occurring TCRs were grouped using DBSCAN, and TCRdist sequence similarity was added for clustering within HLA-allele-positive subsets. For co-occurrence clustering, repertoires with fewer than 30,000 or more than 120,000 public chains were excluded, along with five repertoires with anomalous nucleotide sharing. TCRdb took over this immuneACCESS table, retaining in-frame rearrangements with V and J assigned. Such tables are incomplete; in checked studies, under half of the missing clones stem from an unresolved V gene, and the remainder is unexplained. Clone size and the V and J calls come from that table; the DNA yielded D and trimming. This sample is represented by around 140,000 clones; roughly 9% of them were singletons. The ten biggest clones cover 6.5% to 8.5% of the sample.

Of note for this clone: There is no known antigen for this receptor. No much larger clonotype is one base removed from it; base qualities were not supplied. At the DNA level, this CDR3 is encoded by other sequences in the same sample as well.

The cohort was made up of 666 healthy bone marrow donors. All cohort members were sampled while nominally healthy, although unrecorded immune exposures were likely present. The donor was CMV seropositive and was included in the group of around 300 seropositive cohort members. A peripheral blood sample was collected from each donor, and TCR beta sequencing was performed on peripheral blood mononuclear cells. Genomic DNA was extracted from the blood cell samples with the Qiagen DNeasy Blood Extraction Kit. This clonotype was obtained from a woman in her forties in good health and CMV-seropositive. The source material was PBMCs.

At the DNA level, the sequence is TGTGCCAGCATCCGGACAGCGAACACCGGGGAGCTGTTTTTT. It specifies CASIRTANTGELFF. The rearrangement joined TRBV2 to TRBJ2-2, with TRBD1 tentatively as D gene (6 bases match). The V end loses 7 bases and the J end loses 0 bases, and a stretch of 9 bases separates them. Including the terminal cysteine and phenylalanine, the CDR3 comprises 14 residues. Only CDR3 DNA is held: 42 bases, read in frame from base 1. Based on the germline V gene, the CDR1 and CDR2 sequences are SNHLY and FYNNEI.